The present T cell receptor (beta chain) was sequenced within a study of cytomegalovirus exposure and HLA in healthy donors. This clone turned up a few times. The antigen is unknown. The PCR was carried out with 60 Vbeta primers and 13 Jbeta primers. Clones were read by immunoSEQ multiplex PCR, and TCRdb kept only the in-frame ones, dropping some. The sample lists a few hundred thousand clones, around 65% seen once, with approximately 2.3% in the top ten. Unmatched junction bases numbered 3, after V lost 0 bases and J lost 4 bases. The length of the CDR3 is 15 residues. The germline gives CDR1 SGHRS, CDR2 YFSETQ. Whole-study findings and limits: Rates of TCR association differed by HLA locus in a later analysis, with DRB1 highest and HLA-C lowest.

Sample: PBMCs. The chain combines TRBV5-1 with TRBJ2-5; 10 bases map to TRBD2. The receptor's source is a female donor in good health and CMV-seronegative. CDR3 DNA sequence: TGCGCCAGCAGCTTGGCCCCTAGCGGGAGAGAGACCCAGTACTTC. Amino acid sequence: CASSLAPSGRETQYF.